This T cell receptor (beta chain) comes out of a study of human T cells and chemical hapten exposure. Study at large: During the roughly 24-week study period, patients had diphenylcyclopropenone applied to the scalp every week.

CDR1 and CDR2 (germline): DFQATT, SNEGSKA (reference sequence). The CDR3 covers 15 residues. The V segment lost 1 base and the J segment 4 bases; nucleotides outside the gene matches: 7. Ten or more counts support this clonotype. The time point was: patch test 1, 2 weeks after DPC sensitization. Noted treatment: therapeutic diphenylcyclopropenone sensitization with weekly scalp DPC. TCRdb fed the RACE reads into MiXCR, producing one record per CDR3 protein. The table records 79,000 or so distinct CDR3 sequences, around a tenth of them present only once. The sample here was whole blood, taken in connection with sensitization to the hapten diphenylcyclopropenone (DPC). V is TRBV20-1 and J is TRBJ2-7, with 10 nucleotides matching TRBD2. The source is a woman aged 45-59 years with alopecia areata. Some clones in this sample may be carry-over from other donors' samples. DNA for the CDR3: TGCAGTGCTAGAGCTAGGTCTAGCGGGAGTTACGAGCAGTACTTC. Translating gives CSARARSSGSYEQYF.